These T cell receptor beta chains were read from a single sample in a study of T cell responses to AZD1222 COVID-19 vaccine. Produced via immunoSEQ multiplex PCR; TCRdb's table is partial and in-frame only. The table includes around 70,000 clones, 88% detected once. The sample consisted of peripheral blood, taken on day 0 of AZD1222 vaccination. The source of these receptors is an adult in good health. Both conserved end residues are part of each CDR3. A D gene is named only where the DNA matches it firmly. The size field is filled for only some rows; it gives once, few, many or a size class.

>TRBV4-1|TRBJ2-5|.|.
TGCGCCAGCAGCCAAGCCATAACAGGGCAAGAGACCCAGTACTTC
CASSQAITGQETQYF
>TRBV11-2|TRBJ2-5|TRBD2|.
TGTGCCAGCAGCTTGGGGACTACTCAAGAGACCCAGTACTTC
CASSLGTTQETQYF
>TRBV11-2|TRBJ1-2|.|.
TGTGCCAGCACCTTAAATCTAGACAGGCCCTATGGCTACACCTTC
CASTLNLDRPYGYTF
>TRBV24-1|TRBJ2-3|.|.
TGTGCCACCAGTGACGCCGTCCCAGATACGCAGTATTTT
CATSDAVPDTQYF
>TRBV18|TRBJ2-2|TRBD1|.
TGTGCCAGCTCACAAGATTCGACAGGGGGCACCGGGGAGCTGTTTTTT
CASSQDSTGGTGELFF
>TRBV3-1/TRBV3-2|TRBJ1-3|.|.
TGTGCCAGCAGCCAACCCGACTCTGGAAACACCATATATTTT
CASSQPDSGNTIYF
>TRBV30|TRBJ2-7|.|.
TGTGCCTGGACCCGGGACCTCTACGAGCAGTACTTC
CAWTRDLYEQYF
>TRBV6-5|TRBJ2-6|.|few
TGTGCCAGCAGGTTAGGGGGGTCTGGGGCCAACGTCCTGACTTTC
CASRLGGSGANVLTF
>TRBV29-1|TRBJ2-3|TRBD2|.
TGCAGCGTTGGGGGAGGGGCGGGAGGCCTTCTAAGCACAGATACGCAGTATTTT
CSVGGGAGGLLSTDTQYF
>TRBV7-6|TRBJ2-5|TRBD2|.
TGTGCCAGCAGGTTAGGGGCGGGAGGGTACGAGACCCAGTACTTC
CASRLGAGGYETQYF
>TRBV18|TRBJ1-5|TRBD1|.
TGTGCCAGCTCACCACCGGGACAGGGGATACAGCCCCAGCATTTT
CASSPPGQGIQPQHF
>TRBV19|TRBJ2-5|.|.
TGTGCCAGTAGTATAGTAGGGTCGGTGGGAGAGACCCAGTACTTC
CASSIVGSVGETQYF
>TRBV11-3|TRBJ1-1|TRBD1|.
TGTGCCAGCAGCTTAGAAGCCCCCGGACAGGGGACGGCTGAAGCTTTCTTT
CASSLEAPGQGTAEAFF
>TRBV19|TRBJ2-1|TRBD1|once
TGTGCCAGTAGTATCGCCGACAGGGCGACCTACAATGAGCAGTTCTTC
CASSIADRATYNEQFF
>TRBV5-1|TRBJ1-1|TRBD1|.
TGCGCCAGCAGCTTTCAAGCAGGGGGTCCCACTGAAGCTTTCTTT
CASSFQAGGPTEAFF
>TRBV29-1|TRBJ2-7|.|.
TGCAGGGTCAAGCTCTACGAGCAGTACTTC
CRVKLYEQYF
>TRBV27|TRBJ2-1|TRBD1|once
TGTGCCAGCAGAATCGGGACAGGGTCCTACAATGAGCAGTTCTTC
CASRIGTGSYNEQFF